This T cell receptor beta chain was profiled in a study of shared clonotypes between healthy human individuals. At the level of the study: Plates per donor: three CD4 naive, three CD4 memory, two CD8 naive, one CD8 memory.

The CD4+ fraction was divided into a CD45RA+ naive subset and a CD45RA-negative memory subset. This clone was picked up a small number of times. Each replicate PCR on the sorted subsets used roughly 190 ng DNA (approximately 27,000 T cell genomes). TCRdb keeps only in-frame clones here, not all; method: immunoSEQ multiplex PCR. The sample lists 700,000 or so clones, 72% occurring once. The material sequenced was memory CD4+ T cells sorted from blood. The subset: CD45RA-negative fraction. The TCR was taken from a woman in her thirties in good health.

The CDR3 region has the DNA TGTGCCAGCAGCTTAGGGGGGGTAACAGGCTATGGCTACACCTTC. Its protein is CASSLGGVTGYGYTF. V is TRBV11-2 and J is TRBJ1-2; perhaps TRBD1 as D (5 bases). CDR3 length: 15 residues. The germline V gene has CDR1 SGHAT and CDR2 FQNNGV. With 1 base removed from V and 4 bases from J, the gap between germline ends came to 13 bases.